This T cell receptor (beta chain) originates from a study of blood T cell repertoires in COVID-19. Turning to the study itself: Samples representing acute and convalescent COVID-19 were sourced from the United States, Italy and Spain.

Germline V gives CDR1 MGHRA, CDR2 YSYEKL. The CDR3 sequence is 16 residues long. Trimming pared 0 bases from V and 8 bases from J, leaving 19 bases between. The method was immunoSEQ multiplex PCR; TCRdb's version includes in-frame clones alone and lacks a portion of them. Of roughly 300,000 clones detected, approximately 84% appear once; the ten largest clones hold approximately 4.1%. The TCR originated in a man between 25 and 39 years old who had recovered from COVID-19. The sample taken for sequencing was PBMCs or T cells enriched from blood (not recorded which). The V gene is TRBV4-1, the J gene TRBJ1-2; possible D gene TRBD1, 6 bases. For the CDR3, the DNA is TGCGCCAGCAGCCAAGATCCTCGGGGGGCGGTAGGGGGCTACACCTTC. Translated, it gives CASSQDPRGAVGGYTF.